This TCR beta chain was found in a study of cytomegalovirus exposure and HLA in healthy donors. The CDR3 is 15 residues long. Looked up from germline, CDR1 is MNHEY and CDR2 is SVGAGI. V dropped 7 bases and J dropped 0 bases, with 15 bases sitting between them. PCR primers comprised 60 Vbeta and 13 Jbeta primers. In the original analysis: An analysis that came later counted some 81 million unique TCR beta chains, approximately 10 million shared. Assay used: immunoSEQ multiplex PCR; TCRdb lists only in-frame clones, some missing. V and J calls and clone size are those listed in that table; D and trimming were worked out from the DNA. The data show some 100,000 clones, about 80% seen once.

The rearrangement links TRBV6-5 to TRBJ1-1; D may be TRBD1 (6 bases). The source is a female donor in good health and CMV-seropositive. The sequenced material came from PBMCs. The CDR3 region is CASTYGAGVNTEAFF. DNA for the CDR3: TGTGCCAGCACCTACGGGGCAGGGGTGAACACTGAAGCTTTCTTT.